The present T cell receptor (beta chain) was sequenced within a study of CD8 T cells in Susac syndrome. General study points: TCR sequencing and HLA analysis covered a relatively small number of individuals.

Random hexamers were used to reverse transcribe the RNA input (about 0.5 to 1 ug). Amplification of TCR beta CDR3 spanned 54 Vbeta and 13 Jbeta via immunoSEQ multiplex PCR. TCRdb itself ran the immunoSEQ multiplex PCR reads through MiXCR, one entry per CDR3 protein. Of 200,000 to 250,000 distinct CDR3 sequences listed, 80% to 95% are singletons. Trimming left V 5 bases short and J 1 base short, with 12 bases between. There are 14 residues in the CDR3. Germline lookup yields CDR1 SGHRS and CDR2 YFSETQ. About this clonotype: The antigen remains unidentified.

Input material: CD4+ T cells from PBMCs. The genes are TRBV5-1 and TRBJ1-1, with a tentative D call TRBD1 (5 bases). The receptor was isolated from a human donor with multiple sclerosis. The DNA of the CDR3 is TGCGCCAGCAGGGCCCAGGGTGAGAACACTGAAGCTTTCTTT. As protein: CASRAQGENTEAFF.